The clone carrying this T cell receptor (beta chain) showed up many times. The antigen remains undetermined. The entry originates in a study of T cells after yellow fever vaccination. Study-wide context: SMART-Seq v4 Ultra Low Input handled preparation of low-cell-number fractions. Study conclusions and caveats: A faster peak, day 5 versus 15, was reached by the weaker secondary response. The presence of abundant clonotypes contaminating from the bulk population was possible in FACS-sorted repertoires.

From germline, CDR1 is MNHEY and CDR2 SVGEGT. Trimming stripped 7 bases from V and 6 bases from J, with 13 bases between. The CDR3 loop spans 13 amino acids. Universal primer sites and UMIs were introduced during 5'RACE template-switching synthesis of TCR cDNA. MiXCR was run by TCRdb on the 5' RACE reads, yielding one entry per CDR3 protein. This table has about 340,000 distinct CDR3 sequences, 3% to 4.5% appearing once. This sample comprised PBMCs, obtained 5 days after the yellow fever booster vaccination. The chain uses TRBV6-2 or TRBV6-3 and TRBJ2-1; no reliable D call. The clonotype originates from a man aged 18 to 29 who received the YFV17D yellow fever vaccine. CDR3 bases: TGTGCCAGCACGATGCGTAATAGCAATGAGCAGTTCTTC. It encodes CASTMRNSNEQFF.